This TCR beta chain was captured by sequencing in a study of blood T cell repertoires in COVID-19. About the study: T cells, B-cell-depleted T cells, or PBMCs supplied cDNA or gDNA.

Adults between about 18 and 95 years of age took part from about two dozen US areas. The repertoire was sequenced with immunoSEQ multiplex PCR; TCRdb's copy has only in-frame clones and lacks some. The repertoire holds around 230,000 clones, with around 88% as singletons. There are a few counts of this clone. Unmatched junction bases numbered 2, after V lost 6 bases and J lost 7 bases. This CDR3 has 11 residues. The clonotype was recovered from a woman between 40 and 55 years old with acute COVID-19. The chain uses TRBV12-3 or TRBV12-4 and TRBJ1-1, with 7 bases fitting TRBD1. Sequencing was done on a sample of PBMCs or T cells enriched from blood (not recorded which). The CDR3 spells CASRRTGEAFF. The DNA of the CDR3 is TGTGCCAGCAGAAGGACAGGTGAAGCTTTCTTT.